This T cell receptor beta chain originates from a study of OX40 agonist ivuxolimab in advanced cancers. This CDR3 is built from 15 residues. Germline V gives CDR1 SGHNT, CDR2 YYREEE (reference sequence). Unmatched junction bases numbered 8, after V lost 5 bases and J lost 2 bases. Profiling relied on immunoSEQ multiplex PCR, and the TCRdb table lists in-frame clones only, not all of them. In the table there are tens of thousands of clones, about 80% of which are singletons. This receptor was taken from an adult with an advanced solid tumor such as melanoma, head and neck, liver or kidney cancer. Sequencing was performed on CD4+ or CD8+ T cells sorted from blood, taken in a trial of the OX40 agonist ivuxolimab. This chain links TRBV5-4 with TRBJ1-2, with 8 positions matching TRBD1. The CDR3 region has the DNA TGTGCCAGCAGGTCGACAGGGGTTTGGAACTATGGCTACACCTTC. It translates to CASRSTGVWNYGYTF.